This T cell receptor (beta chain) is drawn from a study of graft-versus-host responses after intestinal transplantation. Study information: Anti-thymocyte globulin was used for induction in all recipients, who then took tacrolimus and steroids for approximately three years.

Produced via immunoSEQ multiplex PCR; TCRdb's table is partial and in-frame only. Of 55,000 to 75,000 clones in the sample, 84% are singletons; the top ten hold approximately 0.39%. The ends were cut back, 4 bases at V and 7 bases at J, with 8 bases in the middle. The CDR3 covers 13 residues. CDR1 is MNHEY and CDR2 is SVGAGI in the germline V gene. For this clone: Its antigen is currently unknown.

The sequence came from a human donor who was the organ donor for an intestinal transplant. The sample consisted of unstimulated CD4+ T cells sorted from spleen or lymph node cells, taken before transplant. The chain links TRBV6-5 to TRBJ1-6, with D tentatively TRBD1 (6 bases). The chain's CDR3 is CASSFGQNSPLHF. In DNA form, the CDR3 reads TGTGCCAGCAGTTTCGGACAGAATTCACCCCTCCACTTT.